The rows below give T cell receptor beta chains drawn from one sample of a study of early T cells in non-severe SARS-CoV-2 infection. Each CDR3 protein gets one entry after TCRdb re-called the 5' RACE reads with MiXCR. The data contain tens of thousands of distinct CDR3 sequences, 10% to 15% of them singletons. The material sequenced was whole blood. Source of these receptors: an adult who was a healthcare worker with PCR-confirmed SARS-CoV-2 infection or an uninfected control (not recorded which). Both conserved end residues are part of each CDR3. D genes are given only for firm matches. Clone size, where shown, is once, few, many, or a class for clones that have expanded.

d_call: NA
cdr3_length: 14
j_call: TRBJ1-2
v_call: TRBV7-2
clone_size: few
cdr3_aa: CASSGTGILYGYTF
cdr3_nt: TGTGCCAGCAGCGGGACCGGGATCCTCTATGGCTACACCTTC

d_call: NA
cdr3_length: 17
j_call: TRBJ2-3
v_call: TRBV4-1
clone_size: few
cdr3_aa: CASSQDITGSSTDTQYF
cdr3_nt: TGCGCCAGCAGCCAAGATATAACAGGATCTAGCACAGATACGCAGTATTTT

d_call: NA
cdr3_length: 17
j_call: TRBJ2-7
v_call: TRBV14
clone_size: NA
cdr3_aa: CASSQDGPIVRVHEQYF
cdr3_nt: TGTGCCAGCAGCCAAGATGGTCCAATAGTCAGGGTCCACGAGCAGTACTTC

d_call: TRBD2
cdr3_length: 14
j_call: TRBJ2-1
v_call: TRBV20-1
clone_size: NA
cdr3_aa: CSARGREGHNEQFF
cdr3_nt: TGCAGTGCTCGAGGGCGGGAGGGTCACAATGAGCAGTTCTTC

d_call: TRBD1
cdr3_length: 14
j_call: TRBJ1-1
v_call: TRBV3-1
clone_size: NA
cdr3_aa: CASSRRQGGTEAFF
cdr3_nt: TGTGCCAGCAGCCGGAGACAGGGGGGCACTGAAGCTTTCTTT

d_call: NA
cdr3_length: 11
j_call: TRBJ2-2
v_call: TRBV29-1
clone_size: NA
cdr3_aa: CSVDATGELFF
cdr3_nt: TGCAGCGTTGATGCTACCGGGGAGCTGTTTTTT

d_call: TRBD2
cdr3_length: 19
j_call: TRBJ2-7
v_call: TRBV7-9
clone_size: many
cdr3_aa: CASSLALAGGPTYDYEQYF
cdr3_nt: TGTGCCAGCAGCTTAGCGCTAGCGGGAGGCCCGACCTATGATTACGAGCAGTACTTC

d_call: NA
cdr3_length: 15
j_call: TRBJ2-5
v_call: TRBV7-2
clone_size: NA
cdr3_aa: CASSLSSGLQETQYF
cdr3_nt: TGTGCCAGCAGCTTAAGTTCAGGGTTGCAAGAGACCCAGTACTTC

d_call: TRBD1
cdr3_length: 14
j_call: TRBJ2-1
v_call: TRBV6-5
clone_size: many
cdr3_aa: CASRGQGTYNEQFF
cdr3_nt: TGTGCCAGCAGAGGACAGGGGACCTACAATGAGCAGTTCTTC

d_call: TRBD1
cdr3_length: 15
j_call: TRBJ2-2
v_call: TRBV11-1
clone_size: few
cdr3_aa: CASSPDRVGTGELFF
cdr3_nt: TGTGCCAGCAGCCCGGACAGGGTGGGCACCGGGGAGCTGTTTTTT

d_call: NA
cdr3_length: 15
j_call: TRBJ2-7
v_call: TRBV27
clone_size: many
cdr3_aa: CASSLRDGGRWEQYF
cdr3_nt: TGTGCCAGCAGTTTAAGAGACGGGGGGCGCTGGGAGCAGTACTTC

d_call: NA
cdr3_length: 14
j_call: TRBJ2-2
v_call: TRBV7-9
clone_size: many
cdr3_aa: CASTVGSGTGELFF
cdr3_nt: TGTGCCAGCACCGTGGGGTCGGGCACCGGGGAGCTGTTTTTT

d_call: NA
cdr3_length: 11
j_call: TRBJ2-7
v_call: TRBV11-2
clone_size: NA
cdr3_aa: CASSFEYEQYF
cdr3_nt: TGTGCCAGCAGCTTCGAATACGAGCAGTACTTC

d_call: NA
cdr3_length: 13
j_call: TRBJ1-5
v_call: TRBV19
clone_size: NA
cdr3_aa: CASSITGTQPQHF
cdr3_nt: TGTGCCAGTAGTATCACAGGGACCCAGCCCCAGCATTTT

d_call: TRBD1
cdr3_length: 14
j_call: TRBJ1-2
v_call: TRBV7-9
clone_size: NA
cdr3_aa: CASSGATGERDYTF
cdr3_nt: TGTGCCAGCAGCGGCGCCACAGGGGAACGAGACTACACCTTC

d_call: NA
cdr3_length: 13
j_call: TRBJ1-1
v_call: TRBV29-1
clone_size: medium-sized
cdr3_aa: CSSTSALANEAFF
cdr3_nt: TGCAGCTCCACCTCAGCTCTAGCGAACGAAGCTTTCTTT

d_call: NA
cdr3_length: 8
j_call: TRBJ2-7
v_call: TRBV28
clone_size: NA
cdr3_aa: CASDEQYF
cdr3_nt: TGTGCCAGCGACGAGCAGTACTTC